This record covers a single T cell receptor (beta chain). This receptor's antigen is unknown. No qualities accompany the bases; no much larger clone lies one base away. TCRbeta CDR3 regions were amplified from genomic DNA by means of the immunoSEQ Assay, a bias-controlled multiplex PCR. The source study handled its data this way. The number of nucleated cells in each sample was estimated by amplification of reference gene primers within the assay. Sequence reads were collapsed and filtered to measure the absolute abundance of every unique TCRbeta CDR3 rearrangement. For each sample, productive Simpson clonality was calculated by taking the square root of Simpson's diversity index across productive rearrangements. This immuneACCESS table, as held by TCRdb, lists in-frame sequences with V and J called but not all clones. Of the missing ones, under half trace to an unresolved V gene in checked studies; the others have no known cause. The V and J calls and clone size are taken from that table; D and trimming were inferred from the DNA. The sample profile shows about 480,000 clones; 88% of them were found once. The ten largest account for approximately 2% of the sample.

This sample is drawn from a study of blood T cell repertoires in COVID-19 (TCRdb year 2020). For the wider study: The collaborator samples originated in the United States, Italy and Spain and spanned the acute and convalescent phases of COVID-19. The samples were drawn from the first 160 participants of the ongoing ImmuneRACE study and from over a thousand subjects provided by 6 global collaborators. Where available, HLA class I and class II types were taken from metadata supplied by the sample provider and were not determined by assay-based typing. The material from the prospective study consisted of cDNA or gDNA derived from T cells, B-cell-depleted T cells, or PBMCs. Deeply sampled blood TCRbeta repertoires from subjects exposed to, actively infected with, or recovered from COVID-19 were included in the dataset. The sample metadata nearly always contained a de-identified subject ID, COVID-19 status, age in years and sex. The repertoires were released in a freely available public database intended as a resource for research on the immune response to SARS-CoV-2.

Including cysteine and phenylalanine, the CDR3 has 17 amino acids. Only the CDR3 DNA stays, 51 bases, in frame from base 1. V and J are truncated by 5 bases and 0 bases respectively, leaving an intervening sequence of 17 bases. CDR1 and CDR2 (MNHNY, SVGAGI) derive from the germline V gene (reference sequence). The paper's findings and limits, for the study overall: How much clinical and demographic metadata was included differed by source and by participant, and the metadata was provided uncurated.

Enrolling through a virtual design, the prospective study's participants ranged in age from roughly 18 to 95 years and lived across 20 to 30 United States geographic areas. To assign participants to cohorts, the prospective study relied on clinical history that participants themselves reported in a screening survey and a study questionnaire. Recovered participants in ImmuneRACE Cohort 3 were defined as having two consecutive negative NP/OP PCR tests, clearance from a healthcare professional, or resolution of symptoms. In the prospective study, mobile phlebotomists collected whole blood, serum and a nasopharyngeal or oropharyngeal swab from each participant. Additional blood draws and questionnaires over a 2-month period could optionally be provided by prospective study participants. Blood samples from the prospective study were shipped frozen or at room temperature prior to DNA extraction.

Sample: PBMCs or T cells enriched from blood (not recorded which). The V gene is TRBV6-6 and the J gene is TRBJ1-3, with the identity of the D gene unclear. This receptor was taken from a woman between 40 and 55 years old who had recovered from COVID-19. The nucleotides are TGTGCCAGCAGTCCTCACGGACTTGCTTACTCTGGAAACACCATATATTTT. Its translation reads: CASSPHGLAYSGNTIYF.